Listed below are T cell receptor beta chains from one sample, sequenced in a study of blood T cell repertoires in COVID-19. Sequencing was performed with immunoSEQ multiplex PCR; in TCRdb, only in-frame clones are kept and a portion is missing. The table has about 310,000 clones, about nine tenths seen once. The sequencing sample was made of peripheral blood. These receptors were obtained from a man aged 45-65 years with active or convalescent COVID-19. Both conserved end residues are part of each CDR3. A D gene is named only where the DNA matches it firmly. Rows give clone size only sometimes, using once, few, many, or a class for an expanded clone.

d_call,v_call,j_call,clone_size,cdr3_nt,cdr3_aa
NA,TRBV6-2/TRBV6-3,TRBJ1-5,NA,TGTGCCAGCAGTCTAAGACACGAAAATCAGCCCCAGCATTTT,CASSLRHENQPQHF
NA,TRBV18,TRBJ1-2,NA,TGTGCCAGCTCCCCATCGGGGAATGGCTACACCTTC,CASSPSGNGYTF
NA,TRBV30,TRBJ2-1,NA,TGTGCCTGGAGTGTGCGCGGTTACAATGAGCAGTTCTTC,CAWSVRGYNEQFF
NA,TRBV28,TRBJ1-2,NA,TGTGCCAGCAGCGGTGGACGGGGCTATGGCTACACCTTC,CASSGGRGYGYTF
NA,TRBV10-3,TRBJ2-7,NA,TGTGCCATCAGCCTCCAGGGTGCCCCACCCTACGAGCAGTACTTC,CAISLQGAPPYEQYF
TRBD1,TRBV10-3,TRBJ1-1,few,TGTGCCATCAGTACAATGACAGGGGGGAACACTGAAGCTTTCTTT,CAISTMTGGNTEAFF
TRBD1,TRBV9,TRBJ1-6,few,TGTGCCAGCAGCGGGACAGGGGATTCACCCCTCCACTTT,CASSGTGDSPLHF
TRBD2,TRBV5-1,TRBJ2-3,NA,TGCGCCAGCAGCTTTAATAGCGGGGGTGCCCGAACGCAGTATTTT,CASSFNSGGARTQYF
NA,TRBV5-4,TRBJ1-2,NA,TGTGCCAGCAGCTCCGTTCCGGGAGCTAGATATGGCTACACCTTC,CASSSVPGARYGYTF
NA,TRBV27,TRBJ1-1,NA,TGTGCCAGCAGTTTATTAGCTCCGTCGGCCCTCCTTCCATCCACCGAAGCTTTCTTT,CASSLLAPSALLPSTEAFF
NA,TRBV13,TRBJ2-1,NA,TGTGCCAGCAGCCTGGGGCGGAGCTCCTACAATGAGCAGTTCTTC,CASSLGRSSYNEQFF
TRBD1,TRBV2,TRBJ1-1,NA,TGTGCCAGCAGTGCATCGGGACAGTTGAACACTGAAGCTTTCTTT,CASSASGQLNTEAFF
NA,TRBV5-1,TRBJ2-7,NA,TGCGCCAGCAGCTTGGGAGGGCCCGACGAGCAGTACTTC,CASSLGGPDEQYF
NA,TRBV4-1,TRBJ2-3,few,TGCGCCAGCAGCCAAGGTTACAGGGAAGGTTGGGATACGCAGTATTTT,CASSQGYREGWDTQYF
TRBD1,TRBV30,TRBJ2-3,NA,TGTGCCTGGAGTTCCACGACAGGGAAGTCAGATACGCAGTATTTT,CAWSSTTGKSDTQYF
NA,TRBV2,TRBJ2-3,many,TGTGCCAGCAGTGAACAGGCTGCCAGAACGCAGTATTTT,CASSEQAARTQYF
TRBD2,TRBV3-1/TRBV3-2,TRBJ2-1,NA,TGTGCCAGCAGCCCTGGCGGACTAGCGAGCTCCTACAATGAGCAGTTCTTC,CASSPGGLASSYNEQFF
TRBD1,TRBV29-1,TRBJ1-4,NA,TGCAGCGTTGGCTTGACAGGGGGTAATGAAAAACTGTTTTTT,CSVGLTGGNEKLFF
NA,TRBV18,TRBJ2-7,NA,TGTGCCAGCTCCCCACGACTAGTAGACGAGCAGTACTTC,CASSPRLVDEQYF
TRBD2,TRBV13,TRBJ2-3,NA,TGTGCCAGCAGCTCCAGGACTAGCGGGAGATCAGATACGCAGTATTTT,CASSSRTSGRSDTQYF
NA,TRBV10-3,TRBJ1-2,few,TGTGCCATCAGTGAACGGCAGGGCCCCTCCGGCTACACCTTC,CAISERQGPSGYTF
NA,TRBV19,TRBJ2-1,NA,TGTGCCAGTAGTATCGGGGGGCCCGGTTTCGCGGAGCAGTTCTTC,CASSIGGPGFAEQFF
TRBD1,TRBV6-5,TRBJ1-3,NA,TGTGCCAGCAGCAGGAAGGCGGGACAGGGGCACACCATATATTTT,CASSRKAGQGHTIYF
TRBD2,TRBV28,TRBJ2-5,NA,TGTGCCAGCAGTTTATTGGGAATTAGCGGGGGAGAAGAGACCCAGTACTTC,CASSLLGISGGEETQYF
NA,TRBV18,TRBJ2-2,NA,TGTGCCAGCTCACCACGGCGGGATAACACCGGGGAGCTGTTTTTT,CASSPRRDNTGELFF
NA,TRBV7-9,TRBJ2-5,NA,TGTGCCAGCAGCTCTATCGGACAGCCCCAAGAGACCCAGTACTTC,CASSSIGQPQETQYF
NA,TRBV5-6,TRBJ1-1,NA,TGTGCCAGCAGCTTTGGACAGCCTCCCACTGAAGCTTTCTTT,CASSFGQPPTEAFF
TRBD2,TRBV5-1,TRBJ2-1,NA,TGCGCCAGCAGCTTGGCAGCGGGGACCTACAATGAGCAGTTCTTC,CASSLAAGTYNEQFF
TRBD2,TRBV14,TRBJ2-1,NA,TGTGCCAGCAGCCAAGGACGGGGGGAGTACAATGAGCAGTTCTTC,CASSQGRGEYNEQFF
NA,TRBV3-1/TRBV3-2,TRBJ2-1,once,TGTGCCAGCAGCCCCCGACTAAGCTACAATGAGCAGTTCTTC,CASSPRLSYNEQFF
TRBD2,TRBV18,TRBJ2-1,NA,TGTGCCAGCTCACCACCGTCCAGCGGGAGTGTAAATGAGCAGTTCTTC,CASSPPSSGSVNEQFF
NA,TRBV7-8,TRBJ2-2,NA,TGTGCCAGCAGCACAGGGTCCGGGGAGCTGTTTTTT,CASSTGSGELFF
TRBD1,TRBV6-1,TRBJ2-1,NA,TGTGCCAGCAGTGGTGGACAGGGCGCTTCCTACAATGAGCAGTTCTTC,CASSGGQGASYNEQFF
TRBD1,TRBV28,TRBJ1-1,NA,TGTGCCAGCAGGGGCAGGGGGAGGACTGAAGCTTTCTTT,CASRGRGRTEAFF
TRBD1,TRBV5-4,TRBJ2-3,NA,TGTGCCAGCAGCTCCGGGACAGGCACAGATACGCAGTATTTT,CASSSGTGTDTQYF
TRBD1,TRBV27,TRBJ1-1,NA,TGTGCCAGCAGATCAACCGGGACAGGGGGCGGCTTCACTGAAGCTTTCTTT,CASRSTGTGGGFTEAFF
TRBD2,TRBV7-8,TRBJ2-3,few,TGTGCCAGCAGCCGGACTAGCGGGGTCAGCACAGATACGCAGTATTTT,CASSRTSGVSTDTQYF
NA,TRBV7-3,TRBJ1-1,NA,TGTGCCAGCAGCTTAGATGAGGACACTGAAGCTTTCTTT,CASSLDEDTEAFF
NA,TRBV6-5,TRBJ1-6,NA,TGTGCCAGTCGCCCCGGCAGGATGGAATCACCCCTCCACTTT,CASRPGRMESPLHF
TRBD2,TRBV4-2,TRBJ2-1,NA,TGTGCCAGCAGCCAAGCCAGCGGTAGCGGGATCGTAGATGAGCAGTTCTTC,CASSQASGSGIVDEQFF
NA,TRBV6-5,TRBJ1-6,once,TGTGCCAGCAGAATGGGGCGCTTATCTAATTCACCCCTCCACTTT,CASRMGRLSNSPLHF
TRBD1,TRBV5-8,TRBJ2-5,NA,TGTGCCAGCAGCTTCTGGGGACAGGATCGAGAGACCCAGTACTTC,CASSFWGQDRETQYF